This T cell receptor beta chain was sequenced for a study of Ad26.COV2.S vaccination and SARS-CoV-2 variants. Looking at the study overall: By the intramuscular route, Ad26.COV2.S was given once, or twice 56 days apart.

TCRdb's copy holds only in-frame clones and misses some; the assay was immunoSEQ multiplex PCR. Of a few hundred thousand clones listed, roughly 85% were seen once; the top ten hold nearly 7.5%. Treatment here: approximately 18 received Ad26.COV2.S at low or high dose, single or two shots; about 5 received placebo; per-sample allocation not given. Specimens were obtained on day 63 following the first vaccine or placebo injection. As its vector, the vaccine had Ad26, which expressed Wuhan-strain SARS-CoV-2 spike. The ends were cut back, 4 bases at V and 3 bases at J, with 11 bases in the middle. Looked up from germline, CDR1 is SGHNT and CDR2 is YYREEE (reference sequence). This CDR3 region has 15 residues.

This clonotype was sampled from a person between 18 and 60 years old who received the Ad26.COV2.S COVID-19 vaccine or a placebo. The input for sequencing was peripheral blood, taken in a trial of Ad26.COV2.S vaccine versus placebo. The rearrangement uses TRBV5-4 and TRBJ2-6; unclear D gene. The CDR3 DNA reads TGTGCCAGCAGCCAAAGAAAGGATGGGGCCAACGTCCTGACTTTC. It specifies CASSQRKDGANVLTF.